This is a list of T cell receptor beta chains from one sample in a study of CD8 T cells in cerebrospinal fluid in Alzheimer's disease. TCRdb reprocessed the 10x single-cell sequencing reads; each CDR3 protein has one entry and no DNA is given. In all, the sample yields under 650 distinct CDR3 sequences. The source material was cerebrospinal fluid. The receptors were sampled from a human donor with Alzheimer's disease. Each CDR3 is given with its conserved first and last residue. Each record gives: J gene, clone size, V gene, CDR3 protein. For some rows the clone size is stated as once, few or many, or as a class when expanded; others skip it.

TRBJ2-1 | medium-sized | TRBV28 | CASSDLLANNEQFF
TRBJ2-1 | NA | TRBV7-2 | CASSSRGVNEQFF
TRBJ1-1 | medium-sized | TRBV6-5 | CASSGATGRGDTEAFF
TRBJ2-1 | NA | TRBV3-1 | CASSQGLDEQFF
TRBJ1-2 | NA | TRBV30 | CAWSVQGYGYTF
TRBJ1-5 | NA | TRBV7-8 | CASSLWGESNQPQHF
TRBJ1-1 | large | TRBV20-1 | CSANNRDPEAFF
TRBJ2-3 | large | TRBV12-3/TRBV12-4 | CASSQASLTDTQYF
TRBJ2-2 | hyperexpanded | TRBV4-2 | CASSQDRDRYTGELFF
TRBJ2-4 | large | TRBV27 | CASSLLTQGDIQYF
TRBJ2-3 | NA | TRBV11-1 | CASREGRGARTDTQYF
TRBJ1-1 | NA | TRBV4-3 | CASSQPSGQGLTEAFF
TRBJ1-5 | NA | TRBV5-4 | CASSLSGTGGNQPQHF
TRBJ2-5 | large | TRBV6-2/TRBV6-3 | CASSYWAAQETQYF
TRBJ1-3 | large | TRBV12-3/TRBV12-4 | CASSRQGSGNTIYF
TRBJ2-7 | medium-sized | TRBV5-1 | CASSNPAGQGDEQYF
TRBJ2-2 | medium-sized | TRBV6-4 | CASSPSSGETGELFF
TRBJ2-3 | large | TRBV6-5 | CASTPTSHHTDTQYF
TRBJ1-1 | medium-sized | TRBV3-1 | CASSQVGSGNTEAFF
TRBJ2-5 | medium-sized | TRBV7-2 | CASSLTKTSLPEETQYF
TRBJ2-7 | medium-sized | TRBV19 | CASSMLGDHEQYF
TRBJ2-7 | medium-sized | TRBV27 | CASSSRAGGDEQYF
TRBJ1-2 | medium-sized | TRBV13 | CASSQSGTGLYIYGYTF
TRBJ2-7 | medium-sized | TRBV30 | CAWSVSGDYEQYF
TRBJ1-1 | large | TRBV5-1 | CASAPDSLNTEAFF
TRBJ2-5 | NA | TRBV5-4 | CASSLAGGQETQYF
TRBJ2-2 | hyperexpanded | TRBV6-1 | CASSEGLGTGELFF
TRBJ2-3 | NA | TRBV5-4 | CASALGEDTQYF
TRBJ1-2 | large | TRBV20-1 | CSASLLSAKAGYTF